One sample yielded the 30 T cell receptor beta chains listed below, sequenced in a study of shared clonotypes between healthy human individuals. Profiled with immunoSEQ multiplex PCR; TCRdb holds only in-frame clones, not every one. The sample carries approximately 1.1 million clones, around 82% recorded once. The sample consisted of memory CD4+ T cells from PBMCs. The subset here: CD45RA-negative fraction. All receptors derive from a man aged 18 to 30 in good health. Some clones in this sample may be carry-over from other donors' samples.

This clone came up once. The chain couples TRBV5-6 to TRBJ1-2; D gene unclear. This CDR3 region has 11 residues. Trimming left V 1 base short and J 7 bases short, with 5 bases between. Germline V gene lookup returns CDR1 SGHDT and CDR2 YYEEEE. The CDR3 DNA sequence: TGTGCCAGCAGCTTGCTCGGTGGCTACACCTTC. Translation: CASSLLGGYTF. The full variable domain, completed using reference TRBV5-6 and TRBJ1-2, is DAGVTQSPTHLIKTRGQQVTLRCSPKSGHDTVSWYQQALGQGPQFIFQYYEEEERQRGNFPDRFSGHQFPNYSSELNVNALLLGDSALYLCASSLLGGYTFGSGTRLTVV.

This CDR3 is CASSTYGGINEKLFF. The CDR3, as DNA: TGTGCCAGTAGTACTTACGGCGGGATTAATGAAAAACTGTTTTTT. The rearrangement joins TRBV19 to TRBJ1-4, with D uncertain. V lost 4 bases and J lost 4, with 13 bases in between. The CDR3 runs 15 residues. CDR1 and CDR2 (germline): LNHDA, SQIVND (reference sequence).

The genes are TRBV6-6 and TRBJ2-5; either TRBD1 or TRBD2 may supply D (5 bases each). The CDR3 extends over 15 amino acids. CDR1 and CDR2 from the germline V gene are MNHNY and SVGAGI (reference sequence). V shed 2 bases and J shed 5 bases, with 15 bases lying between them. CDR3 nucleotide sequence: TGTGCCAGCAGTTACGGGGGAGAAACCGGGGAGACCCAGTACTTC. This encodes CASSYGGETGETQYF.

This clone was seen a few times. The V gene is TRBV5-4, the J gene TRBJ2-1; D not certain. CDR3 length: 17 amino acids. Germline CDR1 reads SGHNT; CDR2 reads YYREEE (reference sequence). Trimming took 4 bases from V and 0 from J, leaving 17 bases between them. The chain's CDR3 is CASSPNPPASSYNEQFF. The CDR3 coding sequence is TGTGCCAGCAGCCCAAACCCCCCTGCTAGCTCCTACAATGAGCAGTTCTTC. Using reference TRBV5-4 and TRBJ2-1 for the parts outside the CDR3, the full variable domain is ETGVTQSPTHLIKTRGQQVTLRCSSQSGHNTVSWYQQALGQGPQFIFQYYREEENGRGNFPPRFSGLQFPNYSSELNVNALELDDSALYLCASSPNPPASSYNEQFFGPGTRLTVL.

The chain uses TRBV6-1 and TRBJ2-1, with D perhaps matching TRBD1 or TRBD2 (5 bases each). Trimming took off 7 bases at V and 10 bases at J, with 17 bases between the two ends. The germline gives CDR1 MNHNS, CDR2 SASEGT. This CDR3 has 13 amino acids. In DNA form, the CDR3 reads TGTGCCAGCACCCCCAAGTCCTGGGGGGAGCAGTTCTTC. This encodes CASTPKSWGEQFF.

The rearrangement links TRBV2 to TRBJ1-3; D remains unclear. Trimming removed 3 bases from V and 3 bases from J, with 9 bases in between. CDR3 length equals 14 residues. Germline CDR1 SNHLY, CDR2 FYNNEI. CDR3 DNA: TGTGCCAGCAGTGAGACCAGTTATGGAAACACCATATATTTT. Translating it yields CASSETSYGNTIYF. Combining the CDR3 with reference TRBV2 and TRBJ1-3 gives the whole variable domain EPEVTQTPSHQVTQMGQEVILRCVPISNHLYFYWYRQILGQKVEFLVSFYNNEISEKSEIFDDQFSVERPDGSNFTLKIRSTKLEDSAMYFCASSETSYGNTIYFGEGSWLTVV.

The chain has TRBV6-6 and TRBJ1-2; D perhaps matches TRBD1 (5 bases). V lost 10 bases to trimming and J lost 0 bases, with 12 bases between them. This CDR3 comprises 13 residues. Germline assignment: CDR1 MNHNY and CDR2 SVGAGI (reference sequence). The CDR3 spells CATRDGPNYGYTF. CDR3 nucleotides: TGTGCCACGAGGGACGGTCCTAACTATGGCTACACCTTC.

The CDR3 sequence: CASSRVLAGAYNEQFF. CDR3 sequence (DNA): TGCGCCAGCAGCCGAGTCCTAGCGGGAGCTTACAATGAGCAGTTCTTC. The V call is TRBV4-1, the J call TRBJ2-1, with 10 bases that match TRBD2. Germline CDR1 reads MGHRA; CDR2 reads YSYEKL. The CDR3 covers 16 residues. Trimming cost V 4 bases and J 4 bases; bases outside gene matches: 7.

This clone showed up just once. V gene TRBV28 combines with J gene TRBJ1-2; tentatively, D is TRBD1 (6 bases). Germline CDR1 MDHEN, CDR2 SYDVKM. Trimming took off 5 bases at V and 5 bases at J, with 21 bases between the two ends. The CDR3 extends over 16 amino acids. The CDR3 region has the DNA TGTGCCAGCAGTGTGAACCCAGGGGTTATAAAATATGGCTACACCTTC. It specifies CASSVNPGVIKYGYTF.

The genes are TRBV7-9 and TRBJ1-5; weak D call: TRBD1 (6 bases). This CDR3 spans 14 amino acids. The germline V gene has CDR1 SEHNR and CDR2 FQNEAQ (reference sequence). V was pared by 5 bases and J by 4 bases, with 12 bases between. CDR3 DNA sequence: TGTGCCAGCAGCAATGGGGGGGCGAATCAGCCCCAGCATTTT. Its protein is CASSNGGANQPQHF.

This clone was counted a single time. J is TRBJ2-6 and V is TRBV9; 8 bases fit TRBD1. V trimming: 0 bases; J trimming: 3 bases; junction bases outside the gene matches: 8. The CDR3 length is 18 residues. CDR1 and CDR2 from the germline V gene are SGDLS and YYNGEE. The CDR3 bases are TGTGCCAGCAGCGTAGTACGTGACAGGGGATATGGGGCCAACGTCCTGACTTTC. Its translation: CASSVVRDRGYGANVLTF.

The sample holds a few counts of this clone. This sequence joins TRBV5-4 and TRBJ1-2, with no clear D. The CDR3 has 12 residues. In germline, CDR1 is SGHNT, CDR2 YYREEE (reference sequence). V was clipped by 4 bases and J by 11 bases, with 15 bases between them. CDR3 region: CASSLRRMSYTF. Here the CDR3 DNA reads TGTGCCAGCAGCCTGAGACGGATGTCATACACCTTC.

The chain is built from TRBV4-1 and TRBJ2-7, with TRBD2 matching over 10 bases. The CDR3 is 16 amino acids. The junction had 8 bases not matched to a gene; V was cut back by 0 bases and J by 6 bases. Looked up from germline, CDR1 is MGHRA and CDR2 is YSYEKL. The CDR3 is CASSQDRGLADLEQYF. The DNA of the CDR3 is TGCGCCAGCAGCCAAGATCGCGGACTAGCGGACCTCGAGCAGTACTTC.

The V gene is TRBV7-3, the J gene TRBJ1-1; D gene unclear. V was cut by 3 bases and J by 4 bases, with 12 bases left in between. The CDR3 runs to 14 residues. CDR1 and CDR2 (germline): SGHTA, FQGTGA. The CDR3 is CASSFSIPLTEAFF. For the CDR3, the DNA is TGTGCCAGCAGCTTCTCCATTCCCCTCACTGAAGCTTTCTTT.

As to this clone: A read error may be the cause here, since a much bigger clone is one base away. The same CDR3 can be traced to other DNA sequences in this sample. The genes are TRBV5-1 and TRBJ1-2; TRBD1 aligns across 8 bases. CDR1 is SGHRS, CDR2 YFSETQ, per germline. The CDR3 spans 14 residues. With 4 bases clipped from V and 2 bases from J, the junction kept 4 bases outside the gene matches. Here the CDR3 reads CASSPGQGNYGYTF. CDR3 in DNA: TGCGCCAGCAGCCCTGGACAGGGCAACTATGGCTACACCTTC. The full variable domain, in which reference TRBV5-1 and TRBJ1-2 provide the parts outside the CDR3, is KAGVTQTPRYLIKTRGQQVTLSCSPISGHRSVSWYQQTPGQGLQFLFEYFSETQRNKGNFPGRFSGRQFSNSRSEMNVSTLELGDSALYLCASSPGQGNYGYTFGSGTRLTVV.

The V call is TRBV14, the J call TRBJ1-2; D remains unclear. V shed 1 base and J shed 8 bases, with 14 bases lying between them. Germline CDR1 and CDR2: SGHDN and FVKESK. The CDR3 loop spans 14 amino acids. The CDR3 region is CASSQGYSGRGYTF. Written as DNA, the CDR3 is TGTGCCAGCAGCCAAGGATATTCGGGTCGCGGCTACACCTTC.

This sequence joins TRBV5-1 and TRBJ2-1; 7 bases agree with TRBD1. The V gene's germline CDR1 is SGHRS and CDR2 YFSETQ. Germline trimming cut 1 base from V and 7 bases from J; bases unmatched to any gene: 11. The CDR3 has 16 residues. The CDR3 sequence: CASSLTTGDVSNEQFF. CDR3 sequence (DNA): TGCGCCAGCAGCTTGACCACAGGGGACGTATCAAATGAGCAGTTCTTC.

V is TRBV7-9 and J is TRBJ2-7; D is uncertain. Germline CDR1 reads SEHNR; CDR2 reads FQNEAQ (reference sequence). Trimming took off 0 bases at V and 1 base at J, with 10 bases between the two ends. CDR3 length equals 15 residues. The CDR3 DNA reads TGTGCCAGCAGCTTAGCGGGCGGCTTTTCCTACGAGCAGTACTTC. Translating gives CASSLAGGFSYEQYF.

The rearrangement joins TRBV7-9 to TRBJ2-7; D may be TRBD1 or TRBD2 (5 bases each). Trimming took 1 base from V and 2 from J, leaving 12 bases between them. Germline CDR1 SEHNR, CDR2 FQNEAQ (reference sequence). This CDR3 is built from 15 residues. The CDR3, as DNA: TGTGCCAGCAGCTTAGGGGGCGGGCGGGCCTACGAGCAGTACTTC. Translating gives CASSLGGGRAYEQYF.

The chain combines TRBV28 with TRBJ1-2, with 10 bases lining up with TRBD1. This CDR3 spans 16 amino acids. The junction had 12 bases not matched to a gene; V was cut back by 5 bases and J by 6 bases. Germline CDR1 MDHEN, CDR2 SYDVKM. The CDR3 DNA reads TGTGCCAGCAGTCCCCCGAACCCGGGACAGGGGAATGGCTACACCTTC. Translating gives CASSPPNPGQGNGYTF.

On this clone itself: The sample carries other DNA sequences with the same CDR3. The CDR3 DNA is TGTGCCAGCTCGACAGGGTATGGCTACACCTTC. Protein: CASSTGYGYTF. The chain carries TRBV19 and TRBJ1-2, with 7 bases that match TRBD1. Trimming removed 9 bases from V and 5 bases from J; junction bases left unmatched: 3. The V gene's germline CDR1 is LNHDA and CDR2 SQIVND (reference sequence). This CDR3 region has 11 residues.

This chain joins TRBV6-1 and TRBJ2-7; 9 positions match TRBD2. Germline CDR1 is MNHNS and CDR2 is SASEGT. This CDR3 has 12 amino acids. The ends lost 7 bases at V and 7 bases at J; junction bases unmatched: 5. CDR3 bases: TGTGCCAGCACTCGGCGGGAGGGGGAGCAGTACTTC. Protein product: CASTRREGEQYF.

The chain has TRBV7-3 and TRBJ2-2, with TRBD1 identical over 8 bases. Trimming cost V 6 bases and J 2 bases; bases outside gene matches: 8. CDR3 length: 16 residues. The germline gives CDR1 SGHTA, CDR2 FQGTGA. In nucleotides, the CDR3 is TGTGCCAGCAGTCGTACAGGGGGTCGTAACACCGGGGAGCTGTTTTTT. Protein: CASSRTGGRNTGELFF.

As regards this clone: The same CDR3 also results from other DNA sequences found in this sample. V gene TRBV7-9 combines with J gene TRBJ1-3, with no clear D. Trimming removed 3 bases at V and 4 bases at J, with 4 bases between. This CDR3 comprises 12 residues. Germline lookup yields CDR1 SEHNR and CDR2 FQNEAQ (reference sequence). CDR3 bases: TGTGCCAGCAGCTTGAGCGGAAACACCATATATTTT. Its translation is CASSLSGNTIYF.

V is TRBV28 and J is TRBJ1-5; weak D call: TRBD1 (5 bases). V was clipped by 3 bases and J by 1 base, with 16 bases between them. Germline V gives CDR1 MDHEN, CDR2 SYDVKM. There are 17 residues in the CDR3. As DNA, the CDR3 is TGTGCCAGCAGTTTCAGCCAGGGTCAATCAAGCAATCAGCCCCAGCATTTT. It yields the protein CASSFSQGQSSNQPQHF.

This clone has only one observation. The same CDR3 also results from other DNA sequences found in this sample. The rearrangement links TRBV6-6 to TRBJ1-1; D unclear. V dropped 3 bases and J dropped 1 base, with 6 bases sitting between them. Germline CDR1 is MNHNY and CDR2 is SVGAGI (reference sequence). The length of the CDR3 is 13 residues. The CDR3: CASSYPGNTEAFF. CDR3 DNA sequence: TGTGCCAGCAGTTATCCGGGGAACACTGAAGCTTTCTTT.

CDR3 region: CASSFRQGPTEAFF. CDR3 nucleotide sequence: TGTGCCAGCAGCTTTAGACAGGGCCCCACTGAAGCTTTCTTT. This rearrangement joins TRBV5-4 to TRBJ1-1, with 7 bases aligning to TRBD1. The CDR3 consists of 14 residues. Germline lookup yields CDR1 SGHNT and CDR2 YYREEE (reference sequence). V dropped 2 bases and J dropped 4; count of bases not matched to a gene: 5.

The chain has TRBV7-2 and TRBJ1-1, with D uncertain. Trimming removed 6 bases from V and 2 bases from J, with 13 bases in between. The germline V gene has CDR1 SGHTA and CDR2 FQGNSA. This CDR3 has 14 residues. CDR3: CASRLHGVNTEAFF. CDR3 coding DNA: TGTGCCAGCAGGCTACACGGGGTCAACACTGAAGCTTTCTTT.

This clone was recorded many times. This chain uses TRBV4-2 with TRBJ1-2; the D is unclear. CDR1 and CDR2 (germline): LGHNA, YNFKEQ. V was pared by 3 bases and J by 4 bases, with 12 bases between. This CDR3 contains 14 residues. CDR3 bases: TGTGCCAGCAGCCAGGAGGGAATTAGCTATGGCTACACCTTC. It codes for CASSQEGISYGYTF.

The rearrangement uses TRBV7-2 and TRBJ1-3; no reliable D call. The V and J ends lost 5 bases and 3 bases respectively, with 11 bases between them. The V gene's germline CDR1 is SGHTA and CDR2 FQGNSA. The length of the CDR3 is 14 residues. The CDR3 spells CASSLGTYGNTIYF. The CDR3 nucleotides are TGTGCCAGCAGCCTCGGAACCTATGGAAACACCATATATTTT.